These 21 T cell receptor beta chains were all obtained from the same sample, sequenced in a study of T cell repertoires in cytomegalovirus infection. A single record per CDR3 protein comes from TCRdb applying MiXCR to the reads. The sample records under 600,000 distinct CDR3 sequences, 15% to 20% being singletons. Sequenced sample: CD8+ T cells from PBMCs. The origin of the receptors is a human donor in good health (CMV status not recorded). Some clones in this sample may be carry-over from other donors' samples.

This clonotype has a count of ten or more. The V gene is TRBV4-1, the J gene TRBJ2-5; 8 positions agree with TRBD2. J gave up 5 bases and V 1 base, and 6 bases lay outside the gene matches. The CDR3 runs 15 residues. Germline CDR1 reads MGHRA; CDR2 reads YSYEKL. CDR3 in amino acids: CASSQAGGAVETQYF. The CDR3 DNA sequence: TGCGCCAGCAGCCAAGCCGGGGGGGCTGTGGAGACCCAGTACTTC.

CDR3 region: CAWSTGQGTGELFF. As DNA, the CDR3 is TGTGCCTGGAGTACGGGACAGGGAACTGGGGAGCTGTTTTTT. The V call is TRBV30, the J call TRBJ2-2, with 9 bases matching TRBD1. V lost 2 bases, J lost 8 bases, and 6 bases stayed unmatched. The CDR3 has 14 amino acids. Germline CDR1 and CDR2: GTSNPN and SVGIG (reference sequence).

The chain recombines TRBV5-1 with TRBJ2-5; TRBD1 aligns across 7 bases. The CDR3 totals 15 residues. CDR1 is SGHRS, CDR2 YFSETQ, per germline. V shed 6 bases and J 4 bases; nucleotides not matched to a gene: 12. The CDR3 region has the DNA TGCGCCAGCATGCAAAGACAGGGAAGGGCAGAGACCCAGTACTTC. It specifies CASMQRQGRAETQYF.

This chain uses TRBV29-1 with TRBJ2-7; D tentatively reads TRBD1 or TRBD2 (7 bases each). The germline CDR1 and CDR2 sequences are SQVTM and ANQGSEA. The V and J ends lost 7 bases and 4 bases respectively, with 17 bases between them. This CDR3 contains 13 residues. The CDR3 nucleotides read TGCAGCGCTGGGGGGGACAGAAAATACGAGCAGTACTTC. Translation gives CSAGGDRKYEQYF.

This clonotype was seen many times. The CDR3 coding sequence is TGTGCCAGCAGTTTCGAGACAGAAGAGACCCAGTACTTC. It is translated as CASSFETEETQYF. The rearrangement joins TRBV12-3 or TRBV12-4 to TRBJ2-5; D may be TRBD1 (5 bases). This CDR3 contains 13 residues. With 3 bases removed from V and 3 bases from J, the gap between germline ends came to 8 bases.

This clonotype was observed at least ten times. The chain recombines TRBV4-1 with TRBJ2-7; D possibly corresponds to TRBD1 (5 bases). From germline, CDR1 is MGHRA and CDR2 YSYEKL. CDR3 length: 15 amino acids. Trimming pared 0 bases from V and 3 bases from J, leaving 12 bases between. As DNA, the CDR3 is TGCGCCAGCAGCCAAGACAGGGCTCCCGTCTACGAGCAGTACTTC. This codes for CASSQDRAPVYEQYF.

This clonotype occurred many times. One junction end does not reproduce the germline sequence, and a read error may be involved. The CDR3 is CASSSTSGYEQFF. The CDR3 region has the DNA TGTGCTAGCAGCTCCACCTCAGGATATGAGCAGTTCTTC. The chain employs TRBV7-7 and TRBJ2-1; D gene uncertain. Germline CDR1 SSHAT, CDR2 FNYEAQ (reference sequence). This CDR3 spans 13 amino acids. Filled out from reference TRBV7-7 and TRBJ2-1, the complete variable domain reads GAGVSQSPRYKVTKRGQDVTLRCDPISSHATLYWYQQALGQGPEFLTYFNYEAQPDKSGLPSDRFSAERPEGSISTLTIQRTEQRDSAMYRCASSSTSGYEQFFGPGTRLTVL.

This clonotype was counted between two and nine times. The chain joins TRBV5-5 to TRBJ1-2; TRBD1 matches 7 bases. CDR3 length: 15 residues. Germline assignment: CDR1 SGHKS and CDR2 YYEKEE (reference sequence). After removal of 0 bases from V and 5 bases from J, the junction contained 7 bases not matched to a gene. CDR3 in DNA: TGTGCCAGCAGCTTGGTTCGGGACAGCCGGTATGGCTACACCTTC. Protein: CASSLVRDSRYGYTF.

The chain links TRBV30 to TRBJ2-7; D is perhaps TRBD1 or TRBD2 (5 bases each). This CDR3 is built from 13 residues. The ends were cut back, 3 bases at V and 0 bases at J, with 9 bases in the middle. Germline V gene lookup returns CDR1 GTSNPN and CDR2 SVGIG (reference sequence). The CDR3, as DNA: TGTGCCTGGAGAACTAGGGGCTCCTACGAGCAGTACTTC. Translation gives CAWRTRGSYEQYF.

This clonotype was counted ten times or more. This chain links TRBV7-6 with TRBJ2-3; D may be TRBD2 (7 bases). V was trimmed by 5 bases and J by 3 bases, leaving 18 bases between them. This CDR3 has 16 residues. Germline-derived CDR1 and CDR2 are SGHVS and FNYEAQ. The CDR3 DNA is TGTGCCAGCAGCCCCCGGGGAGGGGGTCCTACAGATACGCAGTATTTT. Encoded protein: CASSPRGGGPTDTQYF.

At least ten counts were recorded for this clonotype. The chain links TRBV7-9 to TRBJ2-1; weak D call: TRBD2 (5 bases). The V end lost 3 bases, the J end lost 5 bases, and 14 bases lay between the germline ends. This CDR3 contains 15 residues. Germline CDR1 reads SEHNR; CDR2 reads FQNEAQ (reference sequence). The CDR3 bases are TGTGCCAGCAGCTTGGGTCTGGGAGAGGACAATGAGCAGTTCTTC. Amino acids: CASSLGLGEDNEQFF.

This clonotype was detected many times. The J gene is TRBJ2-3, the V gene TRBV4-1, with 11 bases matching TRBD2. Germline V gives CDR1 MGHRA, CDR2 YSYEKL. J gave up 1 base and V 5 bases, and 5 bases lay outside the gene matches. The CDR3 extends over 16 amino acids. CDR3 nucleotide sequence: TGCGCCAGCAGCTCTCCGACTAGCGGGGGCACAGATACGCAGTATTTT. This gives the protein CASSSPTSGGTDTQYF.

In its sample, this clonotype was seen a few times. The rearrangement links TRBV27 to TRBJ2-1; TRBD2 matches at 11 bases. CDR3 length equals 16 residues. The V segment lost 5 bases and the J segment 4 bases; nucleotides outside the gene matches: 7. Looked up from germline, CDR1 is MNHEY and CDR2 is SMNVEV (reference sequence). This chain's CDR3 is CASSPGRLAGYNEQFF. Here the CDR3 DNA reads TGTGCCAGCAGTCCGGGGCGACTAGCGGGATACAATGAGCAGTTCTTC.

This clonotype showed up many times. CDR3 protein: CASSSTGTGRTDTQYF. CDR3 in DNA: TGTGCCAGCAGCTCGACCGGGACAGGGAGAACAGATACGCAGTATTTT. V is TRBV7-8 and J is TRBJ2-3, with 9 bases identical to TRBD1. Germline CDR1 reads SGHVS; CDR2 reads FQNEAQ. This CDR3 is 16 amino acids long. V lost 4 bases to trimming and J lost 3 bases; unmatched junction nucleotides: 8.

This clonotype appeared many times. The genes are TRBV12-3 or TRBV12-4 and TRBJ1-3; no clear D gene. The germline V and J ends were trimmed by 2 bases and 0 bases, with 8 bases remaining between them. The CDR3 contains 15 residues. The CDR3 region is CASSLMGISGNTIYF. CDR3 bases: TGTGCCAGCAGTTTAATGGGAATCTCTGGAAACACCATATATTTT.

This clonotype occurred many times. The CDR3 is CASSAGQRTTDTQYF. DNA for the CDR3: TGTGCCAGCAGCGCCGGGCAAAGGACCACAGATACGCAGTATTTT. V usage is TRBV7-3 and J usage is TRBJ2-3, with D unresolved. Germline values: CDR1 SGHTA, CDR2 FQGTGA. The CDR3 is made up of 15 amino acids. The V end lost 5 bases, the J end lost 2 bases, and 14 bases lay between the germline ends.

V is TRBV10-3 and J is TRBJ2-1, with 9 bases matching TRBD2. V lost 4 bases, J lost 5 bases, and 9 bases stayed unmatched. The germline V gene encodes CDR1 ENHRY and CDR2 SYGVKD. This CDR3 region has 16 residues. The CDR3 protein is CAISASQREVDNEQFF. CDR3 DNA: TGTGCCATCAGTGCTAGTCAGCGGGAGGTTGACAATGAGCAGTTCTTC.

This clonotype was detected a few times. V is TRBV5-1 and J is TRBJ2-1; 11 nucleotides match TRBD2. CDR1 is SGHRS and CDR2 is YFSETQ in the germline V gene. Germline trimming cut 7 bases from V and 8 bases from J; bases unmatched to any gene: 11. The CDR3 has 15 amino acids. The CDR3 DNA reads as TGCGCCAGCGGGTTTAGCGGGGGGGCTGTCGATGAGCAGTTCTTC. Amino acid sequence: CASGFSGGAVDEQFF. Drawing the rest from reference TRBV5-1 and TRBJ2-1, the complete variable domain is KAGVTQTPRYLIKTRGQQVTLSCSPISGHRSVSWYQQTPGQGLQFLFEYFSETQRNKGNFPGRFSGRQFSNSRSEMNVSTLELGDSALYLCASGFSGGAVDEQFFGPGTRLTVL.

A few counts support this clonotype. This rearrangement joins TRBV7-8 to TRBJ1-4; TRBD1 might be the D (6 bases). In germline, CDR1 is SGHVS, CDR2 FQNEAQ. V lost 5 bases to trimming and J lost 4 bases, with 14 bases between them. The CDR3 contains 15 residues. CDR3 protein: CASSPRTANNEKLFF. The CDR3 coding sequence is TGTGCCAGCAGCCCTCGGACAGCCAATAATGAAAAACTGTTTTTT.

As regards this clonotype: Just one base apart from a much larger clone, this may be a read error. V usage is TRBV6-2 or TRBV6-3 and J usage is TRBJ2-5, with TRBD1 identical over 9 bases. Trimming at V came to 9 bases and at J to 5 bases, leaving 13 bases not matched to a gene. There are 15 residues in the CDR3. Germline-derived CDR1 and CDR2 are MNHEY and SVGEGT. The CDR3 DNA reads TGTGCCAGAAGTCACCCGGGACAGGGAAGGGAGACCCAGTACTTC. This sequence encodes CARSHPGQGRETQYF.

This clonotype appeared a single time. The chain uses TRBV10-2 and TRBJ2-1; TRBD2 matches 8 bases. CDR1 is WSHSY, CDR2 SAAADI, per germline. The V gene end was trimmed by 6 bases and the J gene end by 9 bases; junction bases not matched to a gene: 13. The CDR3 has 15 residues. CDR3 sequence (DNA): TGCGCCAGCAGCCTGAGCGGGGGTGGCAAAAGTGAGCAGTTCTTC. Encoded protein: CASSLSGGGKSEQFF.